This TCR beta chain is from a study of vaccination and CD4 T cells after COVID-19. Study information: The convalescents were made up of six males and four females, two of whom were Hispanic. Overall study findings and caveats: Early timepoints after natural infection were not analyzed in these convalescent patients. The median proportion of reactive clones detected only post-vaccination in convalescent patients was over 65%.

To note about this clonotype: Its antigen is still unknown.

Treatment specified: approximately 9-day PBMC culture with coronavirus spike peptide pools or control peptides (ViraFEST assay). Antigen-specific T cell expansion with peptide pools preceded TCR sequencing in the ViraFEST approach. Sequence data for DNA of cultured CD4+ T cells were generated by the Oncomine TCR Beta short-read assay. TCRdb independently ran MiXCR on the PCR reads; one entry per CDR3 protein. The data hold over 10,000 distinct CDR3 sequences, with about 40% observed a single time. CDR1 DFQATT and CDR2 SNEGSKA come from the germline V gene (reference sequence). The ends were cut back, 1 base at V and 4 bases at J, with 8 bases in the middle. The CDR3 length is 13 residues.

The material sequenced was CD4+ T cells from blood, cultured in vitro. This clonotype was sampled from a human donor who had recovered from COVID-19. The chain combines TRBV20-1 with TRBJ1-5; TRBD1 is a possible D gene (6 bases). CDR3 bases: TGCAGTGCTAGAGTAGGGGGGAATCAGCCCCAGCATTTT. It translates to CSARVGGNQPQHF.